A selection of T cell receptor beta chains follows, all from one sample in a study of control samples from healthy donors and cancer patients. TCRdb keeps only in-frame clones here, not all; method: immunoSEQ multiplex PCR. The data hold some 20,000 clones, with around 80% observed a single time. The sequencing sample was made of PBMCs. Receptor source: a man at least 80 years old with head and neck cancer. The CDR3 runs from the conserved cysteine through the conserved F or W. A D gene is named only where the DNA matches it firmly. Size tells how often a clone was seen (once, few, many) or the class of an expanded clone, and some rows leave it out.

>-|TRBJ1-1|TRBD1|TRBV6-5
TGTGCCAGCAGCCGAAGACAGGGGGAGGGAGCTTTCTTT
CASSRRQGEGAFF
>once|TRBJ1-2|-|TRBV30
TGTGCCTGGAGACCGACGGGACGCTACACCTTC
CAWRPTGRYTF
>-|TRBJ2-3|TRBD2|TRBV5-1
TGCGCCAGCAGCGGCCAGCGGGGGGGGACAGATACGCAGTATTTT
CASSGQRGGTDTQYF
>-|TRBJ1-4|TRBD1|TRBV28
TGTGCCAGCAGTCACTACAGGGGCATAAATGAAAAACTGTTTTTT
CASSHYRGINEKLFF
>-|TRBJ1-4|-|TRBV27
TGTGCCAGCAGTCTCACAAATCCAACTAATGAAAAACTGTTTTTT
CASSLTNPTNEKLFF
>few|TRBJ1-5|-|TRBV2
TGTGCCAGCAGTGAAGGGGAAGAAAGTCAGCCCCAGCATTTT
CASSEGEESQPQHF
>-|TRBJ1-5|-|TRBV15
TGTGCCACCAGCAGAGAAGGATCCGCCGCAGGGCCCCAGCATTTT
CATSREGSAAGPQHF
>-|TRBJ2-7|TRBD1|TRBV5-1
TGCGCCAGCAGCAAAACGGGACAGGGGTTCTACGAGCAGTACTTC
CASSKTGQGFYEQYF
>-|TRBJ2-2|TRBD1|TRBV5-4
TGTGCCAGCAGCCAACGTACACAGGGGGCTGAGGAGCTGTTTTTT
CASSQRTQGAEELFF
>-|TRBJ2-5|-|TRBV12-5
TGTGCTAGTGGTTTCTTAATGGGGGGATGGGAGACCCAGTACTTC
CASGFLMGGWETQYF
>-|TRBJ2-1|-|TRBV2
TGTGCCAGCAAGTGGAGCAATGAGCAGTTCTTC
CASKWSNEQFF
>-|TRBJ1-2|-|TRBV6-5
TGTGCCAGCAGAGCCACAGGGTTTGGCTACACCTTC
CASRATGFGYTF
>-|TRBJ2-7|-|TRBV29-1
TGCAGCGTGACTACGGAAATGGGGCAGTACTTC
CSVTTEMGQYF
>once|TRBJ2-1|-|TRBV7-9
TGTGCCAGCCTTAGAGTCCCCTACAATGAGCAGTTCTTC
CASLRVPYNEQFF
>-|TRBJ2-2|-|TRBV19
TGTGCCAGTAGGATGGCAGGGGCGAACACCGGGGAGCTGTTTTTT
CASRMAGANTGELFF
>-|TRBJ2-7|-|TRBV27
TGTGCCAGCAGTTCAGGGCTTGAGCAGTACTTC
CASSSGLEQYF
>-|TRBJ2-5|TRBD2|TRBV4-1
TGCGCCAGCAGCCAAGATCGGACAGCGGGGGGGACCCAGTACTTC
CASSQDRTAGGTQYF
>once|TRBJ2-1|-|TRBV4-3
TGCGCCAGCAGCCAGCAGCAGGGTAATGAGCAGTTCTTC
CASSQQQGNEQFF
>-|TRBJ2-7|TRBD1|TRBV11-1
TGTGCCAGCAGCTTTATGGCAGGGGGCCTCTACGAGCAGTACTTC
CASSFMAGGLYEQYF
>-|TRBJ2-5|TRBD2|TRBV29-1
TGCAGCGTTGATCAATCCGGACTAGCGGGATTACCCTTCACCCAAGAGACCCAGTACTTC
CSVDQSGLAGLPFTQETQYF
>-|TRBJ2-1|TRBD2|TRBV6-5
TGTGCCAGCAGACGACTAGCGGCACCAGGGGATGAGCAGTTCTTC
CASRRLAAPGDEQFF
>-|TRBJ1-1|-|TRBV10-3
TGTGCCATCAGTGAGTCTAAACTTTCGGGGGGTACTGAAGCTTTCTTT
CAISESKLSGGTEAFF
>-|TRBJ1-1|TRBD1|TRBV11-1
TGTGCCAGCATACAGGGGGCAATGATGAACACTGAAGCTTTCTTT
CASIQGAMMNTEAFF
>-|TRBJ2-7|TRBD1|TRBV5-1
TGCGCCAGCAGCTTGGTCAGTTTGGACAGGGGCTACGAGCAGTACTTC
CASSLVSLDRGYEQYF
>-|TRBJ2-3|-|TRBV3-1/TRBV3-2
TGTGCCAGCGGAATCGGGGGCACAGATACGCAGTATTTT
CASGIGGTDTQYF
>medium-sized|TRBJ2-3|TRBD2|TRBV12-3/TRBV12-4
TGTGCCAGCAGTTTTGGGGGGGTCGATACGCAGTATTTT
CASSFGGVDTQYF
>-|TRBJ2-6|-|TRBV12-5
TGTGCTAGTGACTTCTCTGGGGCCAACGTCCTGACTTTC
CASDFSGANVLTF
>-|TRBJ2-5|TRBD2|TRBV6-4
TGTGCCAGCAGTGGACTAGCGGGAGTTGCGGGAGAGACCCAGTACTTC
CASSGLAGVAGETQYF
>-|TRBJ2-3|-|TRBV3-1/TRBV3-2
TGTGCCAGCAGCCTCGGATATAACACAGATACGCAGTATTTT
CASSLGYNTDTQYF
>-|TRBJ2-5|TRBD2|TRBV2
TGTGCCAGCAGTCCTCTAGCGGGGGGGGCTCAAGAGACCCAGTACTTC
CASSPLAGGAQETQYF
>-|TRBJ1-2|TRBD1|TRBV12-3/TRBV12-4
TGTGCCAGCAGTGCCACAGGGGACCTTGGCTACACCTTC
CASSATGDLGYTF
>-|TRBJ1-2|TRBD1|TRBV5-1
TGCGCCAGCAGCTTGGGACAGGGGAATGGCTACACCTTC
CASSLGQGNGYTF
>-|TRBJ1-4|-|TRBV2
TGTGCCAGCAGTGATATCTACGAGGCGGAAAAACTGTTTTTT
CASSDIYEAEKLFF
>-|TRBJ2-3|TRBD2|TRBV4-1
TGCGCCAGCAGCCAAGGACTAGCGAGCACAGATACGCAGTATTTT
CASSQGLASTDTQYF
>-|TRBJ1-6|TRBD1|TRBV10-3
TGTGCCACCCGGACAGGGGATAATTCACCCCTCCACTTT
CATRTGDNSPLHF
>-|TRBJ2-7|-|TRBV7-2
TGTGCCAGCAGCTTAGGCTGGAGCGGGGAGCAGTACTTC
CASSLGWSGEQYF
>-|TRBJ1-5|TRBD1|TRBV5-1
TGCGCCAGCAGCCCCGGGACAGGGGGCGTTCAGCCCCAGCATTTT
CASSPGTGGVQPQHF
>-|TRBJ2-5|-|TRBV9
TGTGCCAGCAGCGTAGATTCAGTCCAAGAGACCCAGTACTTC
CASSVDSVQETQYF
>-|TRBJ2-4|TRBD1|TRBV19
TGTGCCAGTAGCATGACAGGGGCGGGAGCCAAAAACATTCAGTACTTC
CASSMTGAGAKNIQYF
>-|TRBJ2-5|-|TRBV3-1/TRBV3-2
TGTGCCAGCAGCCAAGCGACCGGGGGCTGGGAGACCCAGTACTTC
CASSQATGGWETQYF
>few|TRBJ1-1|-|TRBV14
TGTGCCAGCAGCGGGAGAAGGAACACTGAAGCTTTCTTT
CASSGRRNTEAFF
>-|TRBJ1-6|-|TRBV15
TGTGCCACCAGCAGAGGAACCTTCCCAGATTCACCCCTCCACTTT
CATSRGTFPDSPLHF